Sequencing of this T cell receptor beta chain was carried out in a study of shared clonotypes between healthy human individuals. The V end lost 1 base, the J end lost 2 bases, and 6 bases lay between the germline ends. This CDR3 contains 13 residues. The germline V gene encodes CDR1 SGHRS and CDR2 YFSETQ. Overall study findings and caveats: Rarefaction gave evidence that sorted-subset sequencing remained incomplete despite large depth. Larger estimated richness was generally recorded for naive subsets relative to memory subsets.

About this clone itself: Its antigen is unknown. The same CDR3 also results from other DNA sequences found in this sample.

Sequencing used immunoSEQ multiplex PCR; TCRdb keeps in-frame clones, though not all of them. Seen here are about 2.4 million clones, 93% observed once, and the top ten hold approximately 0.37%. The TCR was taken from a man between 18 and 29 years old in good health. Some clones in this sample may be carry-over from other donors' samples. V and J are TRBV5-1 and TRBJ1-2; D gene uncertain. Sequences were obtained from naive CD4+ T cells from PBMCs. Subset noted: CD45RA+ positively selected. Here the CDR3 reads CASSLSENYGYTF. The CDR3 bases are TGCGCCAGCAGCTTGTCGGAGAACTATGGCTACACCTTC.